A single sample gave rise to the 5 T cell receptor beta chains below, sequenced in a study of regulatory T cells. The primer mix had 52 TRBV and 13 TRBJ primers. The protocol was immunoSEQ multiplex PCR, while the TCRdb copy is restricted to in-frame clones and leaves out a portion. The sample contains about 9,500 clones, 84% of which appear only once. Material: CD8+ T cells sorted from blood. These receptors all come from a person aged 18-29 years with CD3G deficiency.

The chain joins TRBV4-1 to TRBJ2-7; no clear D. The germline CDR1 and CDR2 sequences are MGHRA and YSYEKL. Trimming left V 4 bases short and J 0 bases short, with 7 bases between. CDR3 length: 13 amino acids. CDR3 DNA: TGCGCCAGCAGCCTGCCTAGCTCCTACGAGCAGTACTTC. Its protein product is CASSLPSSYEQYF.

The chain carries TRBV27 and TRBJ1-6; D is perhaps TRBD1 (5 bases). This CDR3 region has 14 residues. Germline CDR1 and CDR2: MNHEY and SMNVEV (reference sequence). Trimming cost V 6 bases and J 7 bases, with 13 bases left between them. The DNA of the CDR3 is TGTGCCAGCAGGGAGGGGATTGGGAATTCACCCCTCCACTTT. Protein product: CASREGIGNSPLHF.

The CDR3 region is CASSVLAGVFEQFF. The CDR3 DNA reads TGTGCCAGCAGTGTCCTAGCGGGGGTGTTTGAGCAGTTCTTC. The rearrangement uses TRBV6-1 and TRBJ2-1; 10 bases match TRBD2. CDR1 and CDR2 from the germline V gene are MNHNS and SASEGT. V lost 4 bases, J lost 9 bases, and 6 bases stayed unmatched. CDR3 size: 14 residues.

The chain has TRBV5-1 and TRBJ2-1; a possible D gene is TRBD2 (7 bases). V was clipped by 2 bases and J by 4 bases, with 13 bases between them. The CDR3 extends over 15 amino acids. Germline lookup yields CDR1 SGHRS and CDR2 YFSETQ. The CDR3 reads CASSFRGALYNEQFF. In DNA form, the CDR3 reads TGCGCCAGCAGCTTTCGGGGGGCCTTATACAATGAGCAGTTCTTC.

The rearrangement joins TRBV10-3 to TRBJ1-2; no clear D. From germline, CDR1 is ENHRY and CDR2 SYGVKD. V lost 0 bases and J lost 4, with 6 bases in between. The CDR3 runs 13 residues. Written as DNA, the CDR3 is TGTGCCATCAGTGAGTCGACGGGCTATGGCTACACCTTC. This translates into CAISESTGYGYTF.